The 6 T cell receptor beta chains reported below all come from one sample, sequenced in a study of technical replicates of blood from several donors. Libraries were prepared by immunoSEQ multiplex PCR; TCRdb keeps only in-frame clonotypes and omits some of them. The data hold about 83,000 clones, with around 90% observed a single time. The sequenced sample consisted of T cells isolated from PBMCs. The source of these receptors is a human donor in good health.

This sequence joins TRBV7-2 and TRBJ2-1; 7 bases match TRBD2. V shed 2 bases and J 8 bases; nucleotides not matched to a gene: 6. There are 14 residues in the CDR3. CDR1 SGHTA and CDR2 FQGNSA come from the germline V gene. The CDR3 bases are TGTGCCAGCAGCTTAAGCGGGACTACATATGAGCAGTTCTTC. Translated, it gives CASSLSGTTYEQFF.

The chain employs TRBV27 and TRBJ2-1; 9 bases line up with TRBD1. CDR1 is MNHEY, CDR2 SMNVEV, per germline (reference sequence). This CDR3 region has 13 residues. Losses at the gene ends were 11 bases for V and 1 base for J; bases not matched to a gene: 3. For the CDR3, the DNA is TGTGCCGCCGGGACAGGGTCCTACAATGAGCAGTTCTTC. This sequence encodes CAAGTGSYNEQFF.

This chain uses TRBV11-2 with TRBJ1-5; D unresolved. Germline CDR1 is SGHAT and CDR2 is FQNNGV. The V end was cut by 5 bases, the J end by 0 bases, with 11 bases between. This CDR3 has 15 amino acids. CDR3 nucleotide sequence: TGTGCCAGCAGCCCCCAGGCGAATAGCAATCAGCCCCAGCATTTT. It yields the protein CASSPQANSNQPQHF. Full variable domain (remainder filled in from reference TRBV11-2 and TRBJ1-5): EAGVAQSPRYKIIEKRQSVAFWCNPISGHATLYWYQQILGQGPKLLIQFQNNGVVDDSQLPKDRFSAERLKGVDSTLKIQPAKLEDSAVYLCASSPQANSNQPQHFGDGTRLSIL.

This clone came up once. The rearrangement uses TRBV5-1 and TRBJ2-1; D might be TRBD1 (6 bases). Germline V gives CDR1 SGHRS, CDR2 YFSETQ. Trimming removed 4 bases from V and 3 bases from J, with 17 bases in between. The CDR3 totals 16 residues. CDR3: CASSPTRDTFYNEQFF. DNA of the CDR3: TGCGCCAGCAGCCCTACCCGGGACACCTTCTACAATGAGCAGTTCTTC.

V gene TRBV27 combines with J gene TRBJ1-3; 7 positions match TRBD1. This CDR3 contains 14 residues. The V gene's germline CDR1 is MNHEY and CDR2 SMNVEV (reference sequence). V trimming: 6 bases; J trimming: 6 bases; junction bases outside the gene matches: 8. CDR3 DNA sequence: TGTGCCAGCAGCCCGCAAGACAGGGCAAACACCATATATTTT. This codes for CASSPQDRANTIYF.

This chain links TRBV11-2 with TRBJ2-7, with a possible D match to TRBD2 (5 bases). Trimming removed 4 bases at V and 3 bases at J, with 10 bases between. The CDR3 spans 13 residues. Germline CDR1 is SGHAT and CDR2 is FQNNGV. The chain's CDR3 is CASSSTEGYEQYF. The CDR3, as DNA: TGTGCCAGCAGCTCCACCGAGGGCTACGAGCAGTACTTC.